This TCR beta chain originates from a study of blood T cells in healthy people across ages. RNA extraction gave at least 5 micrograms of total RNA per sample. The CDR3 has 14 residues. The germline gives CDR1 DFQATT, CDR2 SNEGSKA (reference sequence). V lost 5 bases, J lost 3 bases, and 9 bases stayed unmatched. Primers used in a second PCR of roughly 6 to 11 cycles were a sample-barcoded 5' primer and a J-beta primer mix. From the 5' RACE reads, TCRdb called clonotypes with MiXCR, one entry per CDR3 protein. Here the sample spans almost 1 million distinct CDR3 sequences, 51% being singletons. Sequenced input: blood. The chain carries TRBV20-1 and TRBJ2-5, with TRBD2 matching over 7 bases. This receptor was identified in a woman in her sixties in good health. This chain's CDR3 is CSAALRAGEETQYF. CDR3 bases: TGCAGTGCTGCACTAAGGGCGGGAGAAGAGACCCAGTACTTC.